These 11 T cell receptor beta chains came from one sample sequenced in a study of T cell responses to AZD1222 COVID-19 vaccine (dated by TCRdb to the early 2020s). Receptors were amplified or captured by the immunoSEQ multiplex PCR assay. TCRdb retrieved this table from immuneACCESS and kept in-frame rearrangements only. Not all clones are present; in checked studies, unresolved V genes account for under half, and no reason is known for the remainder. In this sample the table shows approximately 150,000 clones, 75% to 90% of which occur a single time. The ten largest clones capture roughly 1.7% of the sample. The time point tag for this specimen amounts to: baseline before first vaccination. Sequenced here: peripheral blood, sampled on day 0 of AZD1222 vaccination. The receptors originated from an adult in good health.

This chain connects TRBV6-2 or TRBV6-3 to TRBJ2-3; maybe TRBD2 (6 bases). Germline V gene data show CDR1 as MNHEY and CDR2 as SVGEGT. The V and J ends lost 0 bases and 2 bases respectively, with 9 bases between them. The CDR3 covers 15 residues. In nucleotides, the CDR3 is TGTGCCAGCAGTTACTCGCTACTAGCCACAGATACGCAGTATTTT. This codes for CASSYSLLATDTQYF.

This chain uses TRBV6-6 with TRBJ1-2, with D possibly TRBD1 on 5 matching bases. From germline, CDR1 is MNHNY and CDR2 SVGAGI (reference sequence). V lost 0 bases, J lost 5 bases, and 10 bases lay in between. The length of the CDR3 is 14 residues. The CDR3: CASSYSGGLYGYTF. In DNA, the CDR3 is TGTGCCAGCAGTTACTCGGGGGGACTTTATGGCTACACCTTC.

The CDR3 DNA reads as TGTGCCAGCTCTTACGGGTGGCCAGGGAGTAATCAGCCCCAGCATTTT. Protein sequence: CASSYGWPGSNQPQHF. The chain is built from TRBV18 and TRBJ1-5; D possibly corresponds to TRBD1 (5 bases). The CDR3 has 16 amino acids. The V end lost 6 bases, the J end lost 4 bases, and 19 bases lay between the germline ends. The germline gives CDR1 KGHSH, CDR2 LQKENI.

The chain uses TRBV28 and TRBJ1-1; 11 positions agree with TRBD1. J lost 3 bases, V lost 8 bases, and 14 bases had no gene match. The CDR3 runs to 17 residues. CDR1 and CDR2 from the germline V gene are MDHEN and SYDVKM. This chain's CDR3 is CASLYRLGQGDYTEAFF. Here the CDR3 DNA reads TGTGCCAGCCTATATAGGTTGGGACAGGGGGACTACACTGAAGCTTTCTTT.

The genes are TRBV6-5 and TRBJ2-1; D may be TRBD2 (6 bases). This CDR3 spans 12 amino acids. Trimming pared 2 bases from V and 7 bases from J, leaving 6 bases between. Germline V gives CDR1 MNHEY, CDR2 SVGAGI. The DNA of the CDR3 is TGTGCCAGCAGTTACGCGGGAAATGAGCAGTTCTTC. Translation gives CASSYAGNEQFF.

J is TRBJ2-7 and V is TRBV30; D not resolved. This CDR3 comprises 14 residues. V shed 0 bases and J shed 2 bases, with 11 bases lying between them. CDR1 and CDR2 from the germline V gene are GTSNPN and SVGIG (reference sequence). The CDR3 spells CAWSVHNGAYEQYF. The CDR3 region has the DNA TGTGCCTGGAGTGTACATAATGGGGCCTACGAGCAGTACTTC.

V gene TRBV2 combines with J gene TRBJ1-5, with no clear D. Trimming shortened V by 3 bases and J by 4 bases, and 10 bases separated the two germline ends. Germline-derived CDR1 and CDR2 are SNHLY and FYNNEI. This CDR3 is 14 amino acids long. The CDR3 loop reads CASSEGSSNQPQHF. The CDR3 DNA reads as TGTGCCAGCAGTGAGGGCAGCTCGAATCAGCCCCAGCATTTT.

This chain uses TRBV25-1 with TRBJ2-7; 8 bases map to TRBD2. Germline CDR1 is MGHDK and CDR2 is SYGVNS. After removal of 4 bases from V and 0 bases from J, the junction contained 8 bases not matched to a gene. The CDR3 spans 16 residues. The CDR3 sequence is CASSGASGYYSYEQYF. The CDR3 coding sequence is TGTGCCAGCAGTGGCGCTAGCGGGTACTACTCCTACGAGCAGTACTTC.

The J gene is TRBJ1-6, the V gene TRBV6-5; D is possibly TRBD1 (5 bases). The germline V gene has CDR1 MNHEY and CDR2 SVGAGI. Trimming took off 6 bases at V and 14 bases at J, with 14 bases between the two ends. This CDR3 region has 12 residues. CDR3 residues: CASSSLQGTLHF. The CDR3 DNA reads TGTGCCAGCAGCTCTCTCCAGGGCACCCTCCACTTT.

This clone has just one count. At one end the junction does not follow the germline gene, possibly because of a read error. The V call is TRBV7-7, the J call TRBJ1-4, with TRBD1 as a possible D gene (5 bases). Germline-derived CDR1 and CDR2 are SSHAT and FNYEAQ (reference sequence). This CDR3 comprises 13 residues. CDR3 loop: CASSAGDNGKLFF. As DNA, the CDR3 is TGTGCTAGCAGCGCGGGGGATAACGGAAAACTGTTTTTT.

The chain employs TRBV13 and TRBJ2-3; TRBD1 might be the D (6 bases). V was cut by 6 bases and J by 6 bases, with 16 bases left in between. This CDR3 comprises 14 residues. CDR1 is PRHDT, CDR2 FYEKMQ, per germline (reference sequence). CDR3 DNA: TGTGCCAGCAGGTTACGACAGGTTGGGGATACGCAGTATTTT. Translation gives CASRLRQVGDTQYF.